This T cell receptor beta chain was sequenced in a study of blood T cell repertoires in COVID-19. Patients of the Seattle cohort, enrolled during active infection, were followed longitudinally. Original methodology: Nucleated cell number was recorded as an estimate derived from reference gene primer amplification. TCRdb keeps only in-frame clones here, not all; method: immunoSEQ multiplex PCR. From that table come the V and J calls and clone size; the DNA was used to work out D and trimming. Of some 170,000 clones listed, around four fifths were seen once; the top ten hold around 6.3%. This CDR3 is built from 11 residues. V lost 6 bases and J lost 5, with 10 bases in between. The germline V gene has CDR1 DFQATT and CDR2 SNEGSKA (reference sequence).

This TCR was recovered from a woman aged 40 to 50 with COVID-19, enrolled during active disease. The sequencing sample was made of peripheral blood. J is TRBJ1-2 and V is TRBV20-1, with D possibly being TRBD1 (5 bases). The CDR3 region is CSAGAGYGYTF. The CDR3 region has the DNA TGCAGTGCAGGAGCAGGGTATGGCTACACCTTC.